This T cell receptor beta chain is drawn from a study of CD8 T cells in Susac syndrome. Random-hexamer reverse transcription was applied to roughly 0.45 to 1 ug RNA. The authors amplified TCR beta CDR3 across 54 Vbeta and 13 Jbeta using immunoSEQ multiplex PCR. TCRdb ran MiXCR on the immunoSEQ multiplex PCR reads and lists one entry per CDR3 protein. The sample carries about 300,000 distinct CDR3 sequences, over 75% recorded once. The J segment lost 6 bases and the V segment lost 6 bases, leaving 7 bases of the junction unmatched. CDR1 is SEHNR, CDR2 FQNEAQ, per germline (reference sequence). The CDR3 has 13 amino acids. The study sequenced TCR beta in blood CD8+ and CD4+ T cells. Included as multiple sclerosis controls were treatment-naive patients who had stable or active relapsing-remitting disease. TEMRA cells were enriched by FACS, and CD4+ and CD8+ T cells were negatively isolated.

The receptor comes from a human donor with multiple sclerosis. The V gene is TRBV7-9, the J gene TRBJ2-7, with 8 bases lining up with TRBD1. The sequenced sample was CD8+ T cells from PBMCs. CDR3 in amino acids: CASSRRDRSEQYF. The DNA of the CDR3 is TGTGCCAGCAGTCGCCGGGACAGGTCCGAGCAGTACTTC.